This record concerns one T cell receptor (beta chain) sequence. It lacks a known antigen. Per-nucleotide qualities are absent, and no much larger clonotype sits a single base away. The donors belonged to the validation cohort of over a hundred subjects, which was separate from the roughly 670-subject first cohort. This entry belongs to a study of cytomegalovirus exposure and HLA in healthy donors (dated by TCRdb to 2017 to 2019). About the investigation overall: A later analysis indicated that the 110 or so validation repertoires were generated on the platform also employed for the roughly 650 repertoires of the first cohort. The study aimed to test whether cataloging public T cell receptors could reveal signatures of past pathogen exposure. Besides the first cohort of around 670 subjects, a separate validation cohort made up of 120 different subjects was used. To predict cytomegalovirus infection status, the study combined high-throughput TCR immunosequencing, statistical association of individual TCRs with disease status, and machine learning. General study outcomes and caveats: In vitro tests confirmed that a few of the cytomegalovirus-associated TCR beta chains recognize cytomegalovirus antigens. In a later analysis, TCRs clustered in the first cohort were found to also tend to co-occur in the approximately 120 validation repertoires, with approximately 95% of cluster scores above 0. The study listed 150 to 200 TCR beta chains as associated with cytomegalovirus. A later analysis had no HLA typing for the validation cohort, so co-occurrence there was scored across all 110 or so repertoires. Most TCR sequences were seen in very few donors, while some public TCRs were found in many individuals. According to the authors, the approach could potentially be generalized to other disease states and immunological phenotypes. In both the original and validation cohorts, the classifier was reported to diagnose cytomegalovirus status with high specificity and sensitivity.

The library was produced with the immunoSEQ multiplex PCR assay. For the original study's pipeline: A statistical classification framework was developed to diagnose cytomegalovirus status using the catalog of TCR beta chain sequences. Not all clones reach the TCRdb copy of this immuneACCESS table, which keeps in-frame sequences only. Checked studies attribute under half of the gap to unresolved V genes and leave the rest unexplained. The V and J calls and clone size were taken over from that table, and D and trimming were inferred from the DNA. This sample has a few hundred thousand clones in its table, and roughly 88% of those were observed once. The leading ten clones occupy around 3.1% of the sample. From the cysteine up to the phenylalanine, the CDR3 has a length of 16 residues. The CDR3 DNA has 48 bases and is translated from base 1. The germline V gene gives CDR1 as LGHNA and CDR2 as YNFKEQ. Trimming costs V 0 bases and J 3 bases, and their ends lie 15 bases apart.

This clonotype originated in a woman aged 25 to 45 in good health and CMV-seronegative. The sequenced sample consisted of PBMCs. In this chain, TRBV4-2 is recombined with TRBJ2-7, with an unclear D gene assignment. The nucleotide sequence reads as follows: TGTGCCAGCAGCCAAGATCTTCGTGACTCAAACTACGAGCAGTACTTC. It translates as CASSQDLRDSNYEQYF.